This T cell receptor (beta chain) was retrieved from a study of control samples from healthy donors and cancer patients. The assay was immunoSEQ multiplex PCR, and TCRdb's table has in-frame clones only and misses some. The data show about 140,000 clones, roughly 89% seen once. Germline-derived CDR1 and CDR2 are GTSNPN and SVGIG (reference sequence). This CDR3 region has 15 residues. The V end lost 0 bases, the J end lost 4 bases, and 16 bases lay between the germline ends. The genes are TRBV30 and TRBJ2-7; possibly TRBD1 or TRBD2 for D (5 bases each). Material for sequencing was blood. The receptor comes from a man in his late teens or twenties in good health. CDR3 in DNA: TGTGCCTGGAGTGTACCCGGGGCCCATCAATACGAGCAGTACTTC. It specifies CAWSVPGAHQYEQYF.